Described below is a single TCR beta chain sequence and its context. There is no known antigen for this receptor. Base qualities were left out, and no much larger clone turns up one base away. The sample originates from a study of shared T cell receptors in the human thymus (dated by TCRdb to 2020 to 2023). About the investigation overall: The study examined how the human thymus generates shared, self-reactive T-cell receptor alpha chains.

Receptors were amplified or captured by the immunoSEQ multiplex PCR assay. In its TCRdb copy, this immuneACCESS table keeps in-frame sequences only and misses some clones. Where compared with another copy, unresolved V genes explain less than half of these, and the others have no known cause. The sample data list 720,000 or so clones, and approximately 85% of these were observed just once. The ten largest clonotypes hold about 0.011% of the sample. Cut back by 0 bases and 7 bases, the V and J ends lie 22 bases apart. Taken from the germline V gene, the CDR1 and CDR2 loops are MGHRA and YSYEKL. The CDR3 numbers 19 residues from cysteine through phenylalanine. The CDR3 DNA has 57 bases and is translated from base 1. These sequences were also reported in another study, on human thymus T cells. From the second report: The donors were immunologically healthy infants in Finland who had open corrective cardiac surgery for congenital heart defects. Thymus tissue was collected as surgical resects that were removed during corrective cardiac surgery. Both the thymic and the peripheral blood repertoires appeared to show biased V and J gene segment usage. The related research reported highly overlapping thymic TCR repertoires among unrelated individuals. The study described the TCR alpha and beta repertoires in under 10 infant thymus samples and a handful of matching peripheral blood samples. Donor ages ranging from roughly 6 to 244 days were recorded, and more than 5 male and a couple of female infants were included in the cohort. Thymocytes were mechanically released from the tissue and were stored as pellets of about 10-30 million cells at -70 degrees C. A QIAsymphony instrument was used to extract genomic DNA from frozen cell pellets. Using the immunoSEQ multiplex PCR assay, the TCRB and TCRAD loci were amplified from a standardized quantity of quality-controlled genomic DNA. Amplicons spanned the V(D)J region at a length sufficient to cover the CDR3 and identify V and J genes. The commercial immunoSEQ service was used to sequence amplicons on an Illumina platform. Primer bias and sequencing errors were corrected as previously described, and TCRAD and TCRB were defined on the basis of the IMGT database. The repertoires were analysed using immunoSEQ Analyzer 3.0 and VDJTools for basic statistics, V/J segment usage, diversity estimates, rarefaction and pairwise overlap. Diversity was estimated using the Chao1, ChaoE, Efron-Thisted, Shannon and inverse Simpson indices, and was also estimated on datasets down-sampled to the size of the smallest sample. Repertoire overlap was assessed by strict matching of CDR3 nucleotide sequence, V gene and J gene, and clustering was done by Jaccard-based multidimensional scaling. On average, thymus samples yielded 810,000 or so unique TCRB clonotypes, whereas blood samples yielded about 84,000.

The sequence came from a girl under three years old with a congenital heart defect. Donor details come from another sample of the same person, matched by shared clones. The specimen was thymocytes. The rearranged segments are TRBV4-1 and TRBJ1-6, with TRBD1 as a weak D call on 5 bases. The CDR3 region: CASSQDRGRTVGGNSPLHF. Here is the DNA: TGCGCCAGCAGCCAAGATCGCGGCAGAACCGTGGGGGGAAATTCACCCCTCCACTTT.